The clone carrying this T cell receptor (beta chain) was observed a few times. These data come from a study of T-cell memory formation after mild COVID-19. TCRdb recomputed calls from the 5' RACE reads with MiXCR, one row per CDR3 protein. The sample holds about half a million distinct CDR3 sequences; roughly 18% are singletons and the top ten take roughly an eighth. The sample was PBMCs or a T cell subset sorted from them (not recorded which). The clonotype was recovered from an adult woman who had mild COVID-19 (a few samples of this study predate the infection). Cell type and time point are not known.

The CDR3 DNA is TGCAGCGTGGATTGGGGACACGGTCAAGAGACCCAGTACTTC. It specifies CSVDWGHGQETQYF. The rearrangement joins TRBV29-1 to TRBJ2-5, with a weak D call TRBD1 (6 bases). This CDR3 is 14 amino acids long. The germline V gene encodes CDR1 SQVTM and CDR2 ANQGSEA. Trimming pared 6 bases from V and 2 bases from J, leaving 16 bases between.